This T cell receptor (beta chain) was identified during a study of human T cells and chemical hapten exposure. TCRdb recomputed calls from the RACE reads with MiXCR, one row per CDR3 protein. The sample records about 360,000 distinct CDR3 sequences, around 5% being singletons. Described time point: patch test 1, 2 weeks after DPC sensitization. Treatment described: therapeutic diphenylcyclopropenone sensitization with weekly scalp DPC. Germline-derived CDR1 and CDR2 are MNHEY and SVGEGT. The CDR3 spans 14 residues. After removal of 6 bases from V and 11 bases from J, the junction contained 10 bases not matched to a gene. In its sample, this clonotype was seen a few times.

The sequencing here drew on whole blood, taken in connection with sensitization to the hapten diphenylcyclopropenone (DPC). V and J are TRBV6-2 or TRBV6-3 and TRBJ1-5; TRBD1 matches 10 bases. The TCR originated in a woman aged 45-65 years with alopecia areata. Some clones in this sample may be carry-over from other donors' samples. The CDR3 loop reads CASSSGQGGRAQHF. The CDR3 bases are TGTGCCAGCAGCTCCGGACAGGGGGGAAGGGCCCAGCATTTT.